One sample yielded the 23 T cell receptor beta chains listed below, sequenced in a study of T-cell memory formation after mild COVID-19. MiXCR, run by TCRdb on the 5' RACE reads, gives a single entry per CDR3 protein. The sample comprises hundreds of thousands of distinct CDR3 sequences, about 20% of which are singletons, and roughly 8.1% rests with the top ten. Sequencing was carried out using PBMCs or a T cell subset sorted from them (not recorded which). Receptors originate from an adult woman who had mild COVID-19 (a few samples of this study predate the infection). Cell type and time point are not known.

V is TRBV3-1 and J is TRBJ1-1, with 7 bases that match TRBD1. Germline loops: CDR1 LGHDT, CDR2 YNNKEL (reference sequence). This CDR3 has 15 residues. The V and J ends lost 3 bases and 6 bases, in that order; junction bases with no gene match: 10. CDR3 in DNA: TGTGCCAGCAGCCAGGGGGACAGTGATAGAGCTGAAGCTTTCTTT. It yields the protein CASSQGDSDRAEAFF.

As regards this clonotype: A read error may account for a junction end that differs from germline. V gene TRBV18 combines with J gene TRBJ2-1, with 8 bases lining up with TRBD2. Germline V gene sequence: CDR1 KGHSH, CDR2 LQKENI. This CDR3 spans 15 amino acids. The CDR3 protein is CASSPSAGGYDEQFF. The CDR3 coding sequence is TGTGCCAGCTCACCGAGTGCGGGGGGCTACGATGAGCAGTTCTTC. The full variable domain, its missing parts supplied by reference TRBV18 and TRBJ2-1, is NAGVMQNPRHLVRRRGQEARLRCSPMKGHSHVYWYRQLPEEGLKFMVYLQKENIIDESGMPKERFSAEFPKEGPSILRIQQVVRGDSAAYFCASSPSAGGYDEQFFGPGTRLTVL.

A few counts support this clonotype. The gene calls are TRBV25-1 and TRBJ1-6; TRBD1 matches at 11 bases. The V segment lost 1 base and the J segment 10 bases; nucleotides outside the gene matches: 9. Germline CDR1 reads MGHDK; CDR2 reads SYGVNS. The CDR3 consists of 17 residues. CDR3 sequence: CASSESGTGGIRSPLHF. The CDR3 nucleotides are TGTGCCAGCAGTGAATCCGGGACAGGGGGGATCCGGTCACCCCTCCACTTT.

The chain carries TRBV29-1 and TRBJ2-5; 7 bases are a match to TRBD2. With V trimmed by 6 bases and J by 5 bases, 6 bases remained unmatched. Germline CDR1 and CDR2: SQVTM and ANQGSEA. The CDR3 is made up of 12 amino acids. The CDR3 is CSVGGESETQYF. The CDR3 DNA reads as TGCAGCGTGGGGGGGGAGTCGGAGACCCAGTACTTC. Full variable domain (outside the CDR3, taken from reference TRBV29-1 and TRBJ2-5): SAVISQKPSRDICQRGTSLTIQCQVDSQVTMMFWYRQQPGQSLTLIATANQGSEATYESGFVIDKFPISRPNLTFSTLTVSNMSPEDSSIYLCSVGGESETQYFGPGTRLLVL.

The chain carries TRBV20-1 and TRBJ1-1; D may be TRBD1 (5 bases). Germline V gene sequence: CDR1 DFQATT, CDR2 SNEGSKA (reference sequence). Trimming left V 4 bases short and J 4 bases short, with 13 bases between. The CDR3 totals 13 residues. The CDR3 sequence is CSANPTVFTEAFF. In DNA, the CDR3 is TGCAGTGCTAACCCGACAGTTTTCACTGAAGCTTTCTTT.

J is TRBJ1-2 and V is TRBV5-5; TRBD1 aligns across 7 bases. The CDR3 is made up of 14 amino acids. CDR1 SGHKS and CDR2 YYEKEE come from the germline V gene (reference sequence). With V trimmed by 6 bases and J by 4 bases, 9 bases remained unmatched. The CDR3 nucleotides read TGTGCCAGCACCAAAGACCAGGGGGTCTATGGCTACACCTTC. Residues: CASTKDQGVYGYTF.

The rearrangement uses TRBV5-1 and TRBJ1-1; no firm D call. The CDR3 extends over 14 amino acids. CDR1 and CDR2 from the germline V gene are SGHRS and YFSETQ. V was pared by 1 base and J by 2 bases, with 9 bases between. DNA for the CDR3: TGCGCCAGCAGCTTGTATGCCAGTAACACTGAAGCTTTCTTT. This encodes CASSLYASNTEAFF.

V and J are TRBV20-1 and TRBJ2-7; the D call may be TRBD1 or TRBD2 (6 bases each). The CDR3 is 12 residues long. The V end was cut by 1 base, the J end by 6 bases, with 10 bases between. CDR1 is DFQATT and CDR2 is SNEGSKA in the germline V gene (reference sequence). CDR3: CSARAGALEQYF. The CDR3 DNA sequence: TGCAGTGCTAGAGCGGGGGCTCTCGAGCAGTACTTC.

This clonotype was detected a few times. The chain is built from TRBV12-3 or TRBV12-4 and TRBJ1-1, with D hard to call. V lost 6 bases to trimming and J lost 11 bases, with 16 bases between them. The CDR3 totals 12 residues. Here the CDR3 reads CASRESQRRAFF. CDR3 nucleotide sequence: TGTGCCAGCAGGGAGAGCCAGAGGCGCGCTTTCTTT.

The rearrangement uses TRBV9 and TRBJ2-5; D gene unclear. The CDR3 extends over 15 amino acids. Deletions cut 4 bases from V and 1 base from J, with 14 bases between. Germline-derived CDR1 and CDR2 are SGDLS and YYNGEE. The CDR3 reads CASSTHGQLQETQYF. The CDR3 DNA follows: TGTGCCAGCAGCACACACGGCCAGCTCCAAGAGACCCAGTACTTC.

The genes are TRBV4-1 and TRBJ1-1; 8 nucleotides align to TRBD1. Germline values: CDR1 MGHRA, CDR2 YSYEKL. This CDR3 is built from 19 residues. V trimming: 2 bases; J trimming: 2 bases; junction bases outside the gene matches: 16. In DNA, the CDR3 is TGCGCCAGCAGCCAACATTGGACGGGGACAGGAGGCTTCAACACTGAAGCTTTCTTT. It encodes CASSQHWTGTGGFNTEAFF.

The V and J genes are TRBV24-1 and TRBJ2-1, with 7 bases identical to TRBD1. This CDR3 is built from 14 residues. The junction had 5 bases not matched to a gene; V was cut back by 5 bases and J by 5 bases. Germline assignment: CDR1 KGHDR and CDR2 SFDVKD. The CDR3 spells CATSVKGADNEQFF. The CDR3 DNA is TGTGCCACCAGTGTAAAGGGGGCCGACAATGAGCAGTTCTTC.

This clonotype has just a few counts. Here the CDR3 DNA reads TGTGCCAGCAGCTTAGACCAGTTGCGGGGGAATGAGCAGTTCTTC. This codes for CASSLDQLRGNEQFF. This chain connects TRBV11-2 to TRBJ2-1, with 7 nucleotides matching TRBD2. This CDR3 has 15 amino acids. J was trimmed by 7 bases and V by 0 bases; bases with no gene match: 6. Germline values: CDR1 SGHAT, CDR2 FQNNGV.

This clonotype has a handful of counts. The chain's CDR3 is CASGRDLTNYGYTF. The DNA for the CDR3 is TGTGCCAGCGGAAGGGACCTAACTAACTATGGCTACACCTTC. This sequence joins TRBV6-5 and TRBJ1-2; D may be TRBD1 (5 bases). Trimming removed 8 bases from V and 0 bases from J, with 13 bases in between. Germline values: CDR1 MNHEY, CDR2 SVGAGI. The CDR3 is 14 residues long.

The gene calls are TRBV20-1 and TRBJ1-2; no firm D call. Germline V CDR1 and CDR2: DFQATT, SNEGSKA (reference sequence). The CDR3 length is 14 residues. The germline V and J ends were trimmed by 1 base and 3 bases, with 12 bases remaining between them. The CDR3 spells CSARGSAWDYGYTF. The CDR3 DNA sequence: TGCAGTGCTAGAGGATCCGCTTGGGACTATGGCTACACCTTC.

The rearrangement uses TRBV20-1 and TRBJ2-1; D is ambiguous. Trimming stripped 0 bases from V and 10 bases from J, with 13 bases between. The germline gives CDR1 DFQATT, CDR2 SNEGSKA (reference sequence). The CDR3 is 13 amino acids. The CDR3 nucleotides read TGCAGTGCTAGAGACGTTGGCAAAGTCGAGCAGTTCTTC. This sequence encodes CSARDVGKVEQFF.

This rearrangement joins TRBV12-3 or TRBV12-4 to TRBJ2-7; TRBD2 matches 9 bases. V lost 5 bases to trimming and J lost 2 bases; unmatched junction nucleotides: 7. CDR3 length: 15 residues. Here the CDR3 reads CASSAHSGSTYEQYF. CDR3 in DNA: TGTGCCAGCAGTGCCCATAGCGGGAGTACCTACGAGCAGTACTTC.

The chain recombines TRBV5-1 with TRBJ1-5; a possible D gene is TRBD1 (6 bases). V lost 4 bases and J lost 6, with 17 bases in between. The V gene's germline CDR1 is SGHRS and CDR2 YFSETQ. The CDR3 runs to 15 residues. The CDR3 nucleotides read TGCGCCAGCAGCCCCGGGACGGAGGGGGGTCAGCCCCAGCATTTT. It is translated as CASSPGTEGGQPQHF.

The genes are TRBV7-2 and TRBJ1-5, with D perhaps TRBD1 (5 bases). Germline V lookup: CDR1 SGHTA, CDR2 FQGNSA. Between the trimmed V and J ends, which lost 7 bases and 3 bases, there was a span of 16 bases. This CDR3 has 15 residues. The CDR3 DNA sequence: TGTGCCAGCACCTACTCCATTGGGGCCAATCAGCCCCAGCATTTT. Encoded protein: CASTYSIGANQPQHF.

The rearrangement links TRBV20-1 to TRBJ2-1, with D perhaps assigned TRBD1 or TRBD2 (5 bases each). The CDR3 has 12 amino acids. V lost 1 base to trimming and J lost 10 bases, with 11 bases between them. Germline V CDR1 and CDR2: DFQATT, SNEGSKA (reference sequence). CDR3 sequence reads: CSARVGGHEQFF. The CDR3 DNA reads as TGCAGTGCTAGAGTTGGGGGTCACGAGCAGTTCTTC.

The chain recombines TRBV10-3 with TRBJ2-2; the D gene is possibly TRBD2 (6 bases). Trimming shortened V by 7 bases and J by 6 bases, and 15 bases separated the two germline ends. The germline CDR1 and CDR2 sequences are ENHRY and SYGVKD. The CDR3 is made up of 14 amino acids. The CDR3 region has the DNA TGTGCCATCAAGGAGGGCAACAACGCCGGGGAGCTGTTTTTT. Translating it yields CAIKEGNNAGELFF.

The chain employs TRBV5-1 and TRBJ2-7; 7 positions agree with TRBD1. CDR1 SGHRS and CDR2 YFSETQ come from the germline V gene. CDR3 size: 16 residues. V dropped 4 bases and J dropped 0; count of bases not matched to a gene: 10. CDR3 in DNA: TGCGCCAGCAGCGTACCGAGCAGGGGGATCTCCTACGAGCAGTACTTC. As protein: CASSVPSRGISYEQYF.

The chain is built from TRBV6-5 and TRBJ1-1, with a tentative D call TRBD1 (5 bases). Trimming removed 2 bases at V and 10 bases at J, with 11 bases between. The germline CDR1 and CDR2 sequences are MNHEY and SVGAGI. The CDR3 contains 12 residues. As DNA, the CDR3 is TGTGCCAGCAGTTACGCCGGAGGGACAGCTTTCTTT. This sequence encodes CASSYAGGTAFF.